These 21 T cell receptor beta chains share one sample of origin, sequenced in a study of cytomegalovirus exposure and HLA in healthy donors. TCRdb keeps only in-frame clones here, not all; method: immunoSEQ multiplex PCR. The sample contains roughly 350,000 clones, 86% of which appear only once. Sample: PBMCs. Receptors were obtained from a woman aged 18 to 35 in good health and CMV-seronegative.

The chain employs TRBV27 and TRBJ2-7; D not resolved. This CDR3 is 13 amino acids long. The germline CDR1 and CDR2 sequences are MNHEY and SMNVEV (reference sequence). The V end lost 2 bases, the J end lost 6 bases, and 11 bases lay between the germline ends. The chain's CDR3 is CASSLGTPLEQYF. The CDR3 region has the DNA TGTGCCAGCAGTTTAGGTACACCCCTCGAGCAGTACTTC.

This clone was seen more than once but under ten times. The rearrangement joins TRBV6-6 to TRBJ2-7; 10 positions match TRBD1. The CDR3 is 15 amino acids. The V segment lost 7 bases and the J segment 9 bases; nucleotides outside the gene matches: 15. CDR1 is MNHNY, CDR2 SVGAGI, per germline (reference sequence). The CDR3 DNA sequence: TGTGCCAGCAACGACCGGGACAGGGGAACAAGTGGGCAGTACTTC. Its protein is CASNDRDRGTSGQYF.

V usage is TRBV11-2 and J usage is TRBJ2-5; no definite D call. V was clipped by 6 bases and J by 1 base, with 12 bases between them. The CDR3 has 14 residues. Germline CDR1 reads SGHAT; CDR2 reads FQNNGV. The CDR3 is CASRPSGSQETQYF. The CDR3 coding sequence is TGTGCCAGCAGACCAAGTGGCAGCCAAGAGACCCAGTACTTC.

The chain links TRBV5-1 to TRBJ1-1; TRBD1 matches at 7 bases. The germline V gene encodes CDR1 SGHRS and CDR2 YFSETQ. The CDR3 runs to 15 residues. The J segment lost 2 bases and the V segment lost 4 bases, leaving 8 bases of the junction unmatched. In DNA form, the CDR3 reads TGCGCCAGCAGCCCCGAGGGGACAGCCAACACTGAAGCTTTCTTT. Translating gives CASSPEGTANTEAFF.

The CDR3 loop is CASSTRQGGDYGYTF. The CDR3 DNA is TGTGCCAGCAGTACGAGACAGGGGGGGGACTATGGCTACACCTTC. The chain employs TRBV27 and TRBJ1-2, with 9 bases fitting TRBD1. J lost 3 bases, V lost 5 bases, and 7 bases had no gene match. CDR1 is MNHEY and CDR2 is SMNVEV in the germline V gene (reference sequence). This CDR3 has 15 residues.

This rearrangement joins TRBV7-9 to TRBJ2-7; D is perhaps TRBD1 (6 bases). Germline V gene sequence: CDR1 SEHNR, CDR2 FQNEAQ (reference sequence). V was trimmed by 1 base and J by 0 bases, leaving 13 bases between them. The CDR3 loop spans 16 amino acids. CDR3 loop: CASSLGPGTFSYEQYF. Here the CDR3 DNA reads TGTGCCAGCAGCTTAGGCCCCGGGACATTCTCCTACGAGCAGTACTTC.

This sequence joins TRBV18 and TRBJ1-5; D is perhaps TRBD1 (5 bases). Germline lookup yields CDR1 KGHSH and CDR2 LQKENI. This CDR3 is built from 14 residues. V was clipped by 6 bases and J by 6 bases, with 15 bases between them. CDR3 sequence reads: CASSRARESQPQHF. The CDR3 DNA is TGTGCCAGCTCCCGAGCCAGGGAAAGTCAGCCCCAGCATTTT.

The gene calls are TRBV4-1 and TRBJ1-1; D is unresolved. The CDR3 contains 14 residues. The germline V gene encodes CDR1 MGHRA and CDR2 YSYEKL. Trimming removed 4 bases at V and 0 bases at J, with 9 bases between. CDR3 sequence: CASSPRGMNTEAFF. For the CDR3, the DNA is TGCGCCAGCAGCCCACGGGGTATGAACACTGAAGCTTTCTTT.

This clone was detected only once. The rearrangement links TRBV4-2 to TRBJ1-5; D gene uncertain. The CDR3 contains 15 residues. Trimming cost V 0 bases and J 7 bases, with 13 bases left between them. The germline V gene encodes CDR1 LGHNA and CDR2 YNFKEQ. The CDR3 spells CASSQDLDTRQPQHF. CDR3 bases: TGTGCCAGCAGCCAAGATCTCGACACACGGCAGCCCCAGCATTTT.

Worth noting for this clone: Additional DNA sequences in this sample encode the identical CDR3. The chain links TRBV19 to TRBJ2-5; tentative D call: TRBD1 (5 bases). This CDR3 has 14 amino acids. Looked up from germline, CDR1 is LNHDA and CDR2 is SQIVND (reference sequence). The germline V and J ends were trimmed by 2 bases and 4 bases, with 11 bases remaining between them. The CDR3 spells CASSITGGGETQYF. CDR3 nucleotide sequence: TGTGCCAGTAGTATAACAGGTGGTGGAGAGACCCAGTACTTC.

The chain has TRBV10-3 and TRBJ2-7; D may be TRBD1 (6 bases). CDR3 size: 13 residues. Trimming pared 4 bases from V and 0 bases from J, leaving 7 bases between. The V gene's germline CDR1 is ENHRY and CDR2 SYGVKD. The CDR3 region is CAISGGHSYEQYF. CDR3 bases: TGTGCCATCAGTGGGGGACACTCCTACGAGCAGTACTTC.

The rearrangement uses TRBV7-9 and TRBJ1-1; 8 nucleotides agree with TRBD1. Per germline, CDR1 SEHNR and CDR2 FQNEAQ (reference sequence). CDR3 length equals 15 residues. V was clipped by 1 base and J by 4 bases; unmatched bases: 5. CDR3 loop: CASSLERTGTTEAFF. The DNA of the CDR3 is TGTGCCAGCAGCTTAGAGCGGACAGGGACCACTGAAGCTTTCTTT.

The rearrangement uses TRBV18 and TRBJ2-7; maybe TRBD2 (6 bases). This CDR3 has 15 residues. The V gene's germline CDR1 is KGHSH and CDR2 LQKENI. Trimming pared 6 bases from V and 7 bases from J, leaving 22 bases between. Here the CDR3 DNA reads TGTGCCAGCTCCCCGGTGGCGGGGCCCCCTAGGGAGCAGTACTTC. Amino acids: CASSPVAGPPREQYF.

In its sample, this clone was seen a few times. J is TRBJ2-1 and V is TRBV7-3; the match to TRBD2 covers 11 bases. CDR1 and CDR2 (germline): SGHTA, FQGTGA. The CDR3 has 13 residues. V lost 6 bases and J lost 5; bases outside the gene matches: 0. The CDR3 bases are TGTGCCAGCAGACTAGCGGGAGACAATGAGCAGTTCTTC. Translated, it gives CASRLAGDNEQFF.

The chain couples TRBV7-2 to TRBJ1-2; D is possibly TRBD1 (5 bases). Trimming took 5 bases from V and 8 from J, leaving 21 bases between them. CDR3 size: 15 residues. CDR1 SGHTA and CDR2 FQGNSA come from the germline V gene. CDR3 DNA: TGTGCCAGCAGCCGTTATATCGCGGGGCAAGCGGGCTACACCTTC. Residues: CASSRYIAGQAGYTF.

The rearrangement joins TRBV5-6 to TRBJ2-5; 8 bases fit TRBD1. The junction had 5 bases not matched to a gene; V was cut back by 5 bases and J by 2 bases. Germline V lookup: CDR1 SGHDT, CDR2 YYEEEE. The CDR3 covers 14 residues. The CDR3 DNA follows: TGTGCCAGCAGTCACGGGACAGGACAAGAGACCCAGTACTTC. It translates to CASSHGTGQETQYF.

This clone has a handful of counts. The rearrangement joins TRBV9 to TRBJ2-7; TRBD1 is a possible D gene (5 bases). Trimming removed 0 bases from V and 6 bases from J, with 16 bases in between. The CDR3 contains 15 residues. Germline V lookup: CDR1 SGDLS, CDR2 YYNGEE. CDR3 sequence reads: CASSVGGGARGEQYF. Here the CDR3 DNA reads TGTGCCAGCAGCGTAGGGGGTGGGGCGAGAGGCGAGCAGTACTTC.

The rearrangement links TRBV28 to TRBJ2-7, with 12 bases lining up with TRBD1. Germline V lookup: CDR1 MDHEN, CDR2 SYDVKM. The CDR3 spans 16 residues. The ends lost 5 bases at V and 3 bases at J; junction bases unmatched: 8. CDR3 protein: CASSPNRDRGLYEQYF. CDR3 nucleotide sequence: TGTGCCAGCAGTCCTAACCGGGACAGGGGGCTCTACGAGCAGTACTTC.

CDR3 in amino acids: CASSPLAANEQYF. Written as DNA, the CDR3 is TGTGCCAGCAGTCCCCTAGCGGCCAACGAGCAGTACTTC. This chain connects TRBV27 to TRBJ2-7, with TRBD2 matching over 7 bases. The CDR3 runs to 13 residues. The V segment lost 5 bases and the J segment 5 bases; nucleotides outside the gene matches: 6. In germline, CDR1 is MNHEY, CDR2 SMNVEV (reference sequence).

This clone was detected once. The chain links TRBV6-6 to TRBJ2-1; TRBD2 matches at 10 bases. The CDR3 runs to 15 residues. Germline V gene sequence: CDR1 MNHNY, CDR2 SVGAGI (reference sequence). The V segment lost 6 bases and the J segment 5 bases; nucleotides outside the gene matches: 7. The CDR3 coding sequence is TGTGCCAGCAGGACAGGACTAGCGGAAAACAATGAGCAGTTCTTC. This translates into CASRTGLAENNEQFF.

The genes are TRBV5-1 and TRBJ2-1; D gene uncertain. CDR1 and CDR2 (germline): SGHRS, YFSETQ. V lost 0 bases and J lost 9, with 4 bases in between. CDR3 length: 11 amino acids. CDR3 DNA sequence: TGCGCCAGCAGCTTGGACGGTGAGCAGTTCTTC. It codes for CASSLDGEQFF.